These T cell receptor beta chains were read from a single sample in a study of blood T cells in healthy people across ages. MiXCR was run by TCRdb on the 5' RACE reads, yielding one entry per CDR3 protein. This sample has 800,000 to 950,000 distinct CDR3 sequences, with 25% to 35% found just once. The same specimen was also included in a second study, on T cells of mothers and their children.

The sample was blood. The receptors derive from a woman aged 40-49 years in good health. CDR3s include the opening cysteine and the closing phenylalanine or tryptophan. D genes are given only for firm matches. Clone size is given for some rows only: seen once, a few or many times, or a class if the clone is expanded.

v_gene,d_gene,j_gene,abundance,CDR3aa,CDR3nt
TRBV5-1,TRBD1,TRBJ1-1,few,CASREQGTEAFF,TGCGCCAGCCGTGAACAGGGGACTGAAGCTTTCTTT
TRBV30,NA,TRBJ2-7,few,CAWGDAPPHEQYF,TGTGCCTGGGGCGACGCCCCGCCCCACGAGCAGTACTTC
TRBV11-1,TRBD1,TRBJ2-1,NA,CASSPRWTGTNEQFF,TGTGCCAGCAGCCCCCGCTGGACAGGGACCAATGAGCAGTTCTTC
TRBV4-3,NA,TRBJ1-6,many,CASSQEIPGAFDSPLHF,TGCGCCAGCAGCCAAGAGATCCCGGGCGCCTTTGATTCACCCCTCCACTTT
TRBV6-4,NA,TRBJ2-1,NA,CASSDSRGGRRYNEQFF,TGTGCCAGCAGTGACTCGAGAGGGGGGCGACGGTACAATGAGCAGTTCTTC
TRBV28,NA,TRBJ1-1,NA,CASILGGSVGEAFF,TGTGCCAGCATCCTCGGAGGGAGTGTTGGTGAAGCTTTCTTT
TRBV20-1,NA,TRBJ2-5,many,CSARATKRVLQETQYF,TGCAGTGCTAGAGCGACGAAGAGGGTCCTCCAAGAGACCCAGTACTTC
TRBV15,TRBD2,TRBJ2-5,many,CATSRSGTTGETQYF,TGTGCCACCAGCAGATCCGGGACTACTGGAGAGACCCAGTACTTC
TRBV5-1,NA,TRBJ1-1,NA,CASSGPEGVNTEAFF,TGCGCCAGCAGCGGCCCGGAGGGGGTGAACACTGAAGCTTTCTTT
TRBV20-1,NA,TRBJ2-2,NA,CSAPGQNTGELFF,TGCAGTGCACCGGGACAGAACACCGGGGAGCTGTTTTTT
TRBV4-3,NA,TRBJ2-3,NA,CASSQGADGGSGRDTQYF,TGCGCCAGCAGCCAAGGGGCCGATGGGGGGAGCGGGCGGGATACGCAGTATTTT
TRBV12-3/TRBV12-4,NA,TRBJ2-1,few,CASTWNVAYNEQFF,TGTGCCAGCACTTGGAACGTGGCCTACAATGAGCAGTTCTTC
TRBV20-1,NA,TRBJ1-6,few,CSAEGQILNSPLHF,TGCAGTGCTGAGGGGCAGATTCTTAATTCACCCCTCCACTTT
TRBV11-2,TRBD1,TRBJ2-7,few,CASSTISNPGQLYEQYF,TGTGCCAGCAGCACCATCTCGAATCCGGGACAGCTCTACGAGCAGTACTTC
TRBV9,NA,TRBJ2-7,many,CASITGGLTVEQYF,TGTGCCAGCATCACAGGGGGACTAACGGTCGAGCAGTACTTC
TRBV21-1,NA,TRBJ2-1,NA,CASSPGGRVRQFF,TGTGCCAGCAGCCCCGGAGGGAGGGTACGACAGTTCTTC
TRBV12-3/TRBV12-4,TRBD2,TRBJ2-3,many,CASTIGPSGVDTQYF,TGTGCCAGCACCATTGGGCCTAGCGGGGTAGATACGCAGTATTTT
TRBV29-1,TRBD1,TRBJ2-7,NA,CSVQVTGGGEQYF,TGCAGCGTCCAAGTGACAGGGGGCGGCGAGCAGTACTTC
TRBV28,NA,TRBJ1-1,NA,CASSPRGRSLDTEAFF,TGTGCCAGCAGCCCTCGGGGCAGATCGCTGGACACTGAAGCTTTCTTT
TRBV7-9,TRBD2,TRBJ2-5,many,CASSLISGRETQYF,TGTGCCAGCAGCTTAATTTCCGGGAGGGAGACCCAGTACTTC
TRBV20-1,NA,TRBJ2-5,NA,CSASVGIEETQYF,TGCAGTGCTAGCGTTGGGATAGAAGAGACCCAGTACTTC
TRBV5-1,TRBD1,TRBJ2-1,few,CASSPIRGTGADEQFF,TGCGCCAGCAGCCCGATTAGGGGGACAGGGGCCGATGAGCAGTTCTTC
TRBV6-2/TRBV6-3,NA,TRBJ1-2,NA,CASSYSGISYGYTF,TGTGCCAGCAGTTACTCCGGTATCAGTTATGGCTACACCTTC
TRBV7-3,TRBD1,TRBJ2-5,few,CASSLGTGGTETQYF,TGTGCCAGCAGCTTAGGGACAGGGGGGACGGAGACCCAGTACTTC
TRBV7-2,TRBD2,TRBJ2-2,NA,CASSPRTSPTGELFF,TGTGCCAGCAGCCCAAGGACTAGTCCCACCGGGGAGCTGTTTTTT
TRBV6-5,TRBD1,TRBJ2-5,many,CASSYFGTGGQTQYF,TGTGCCAGCAGTTACTTCGGGACAGGGGGACAGACCCAGTACTTC
TRBV5-1,TRBD1,TRBJ2-3,few,CVSSPRGLGTDTQYF,TGCGTCAGCAGCCCCAGGGGGCTTGGCACAGATACGCAGTATTTT
TRBV30,NA,TRBJ1-2,many,CAWGGQNYGYTF,TGTGCCTGGGGTGGACAGAACTATGGCTACACCTTC
TRBV2,NA,TRBJ2-1,many,CASSVSKGGSYNEQFF,TGTGCCAGCAGTGTCTCCAAGGGAGGCTCCTACAATGAGCAGTTCTTC
TRBV20-1,NA,TRBJ1-5,NA,CSALAQDHNQPQHF,TGCAGTGCTCTGGCGCAGGACCACAATCAGCCCCAGCATTTT
TRBV28,NA,TRBJ2-3,few,CASSLPQDTQYF,TGTGCCAGCAGTTTACCCCAGGATACGCAGTATTTT
TRBV14,NA,TRBJ1-1,NA,CASSQDKDWVWTEAFF,TGTGCCAGCAGCCAAGATAAGGATTGGGTTTGGACTGAAGCTTTCTTT
TRBV7-2,TRBD1,TRBJ2-7,NA,CASSQMGTGGYEQYF,TGTGCCAGCAGTCAGATGGGGACAGGGGGCTACGAGCAGTACTTC
TRBV9,TRBD1,TRBJ1-2,NA,CASSVGETGRYGYTF,TGTGCCAGCAGCGTAGGAGAGACAGGGAGGTATGGCTACACCTTC
TRBV20-1,NA,TRBJ1-5,few,CSARGLDDSNQPQHF,TGCAGTGCTAGGGGGCTGGACGACAGCAATCAGCCCCAGCATTTT
TRBV12-3/TRBV12-4,NA,TRBJ1-2,once,CASSLQGIGDYTF,TGTGCCAGCAGTTTACAGGGTATAGGAGACTACACCTTC
TRBV12-3/TRBV12-4,NA,TRBJ1-1,NA,CASSPPLQGGGQQGEAFF,TGTGCCAGCAGCCCCCCGCTACAGGGAGGGGGGCAACAAGGAGAAGCTTTCTTT
TRBV19,NA,TRBJ1-2,NA,CASSIEAGGYGYTF,TGTGCCAGTAGTATAGAGGCGGGCGGCTATGGCTACACCTTC
TRBV7-9,NA,TRBJ1-1,NA,CASSLFGDLNTEAFF,TGTGCCAGCAGCTTATTTGGGGACCTGAACACTGAAGCTTTCTTT
TRBV20-1,NA,TRBJ1-6,NA,CSGGARMGSPLHF,TGCAGTGGGGGGGCACGCATGGGTTCACCCCTCCACTTT
TRBV20-1,NA,TRBJ1-6,NA,CSARDTAGRNSPLHF,TGCAGTGCTAGAGATACCGCAGGGAGAAATTCACCCCTCCACTTT
TRBV7-9,NA,TRBJ1-1,NA,CASSVTGHTEAFF,TGTGCCAGCAGCGTTACAGGGCACACTGAAGCTTTCTTT
TRBV5-6,TRBD1,TRBJ1-2,NA,CASSPWTGEVDPNYGYTF,TGTGCCAGCAGCCCCTGGACAGGGGAAGTTGACCCTAACTATGGCTACACCTTC
TRBV7-2,NA,TRBJ1-2,few,CAGSSPTEFYGYTF,TGTGCCGGCAGCTCCCCGACAGAATTCTATGGCTACACCTTC
TRBV20-1,NA,TRBJ2-7,many,CSASPGSGQYF,TGCAGTGCTAGTCCAGGGTCGGGACAGTACTTC
TRBV7-2,NA,TRBJ1-2,NA,CASSLARTEGYTF,TGTGCCAGCAGCTTAGCCCGGACTGAGGGCTACACCTTC
TRBV7-6,TRBD1,TRBJ2-7,NA,CASSFADRASHDEQYF,TGTGCCAGCAGCTTCGCTGACAGGGCCTCTCATGACGAGCAGTACTTC
TRBV20-1,NA,TRBJ2-2,NA,CSATRPDTGELFF,TGCAGTGCTACTAGACCCGACACCGGGGAGCTGTTTTTT
TRBV13,NA,TRBJ2-7,NA,CASSSIGTGSYEQYF,TGTGCCAGCAGCTCCATAGGGACGGGTTCCTACGAGCAGTACTTC
TRBV6-2/TRBV6-3,NA,TRBJ1-5,few,CASSPTHSQPQHF,TGTGCCAGCAGTCCGACGCACAGTCAGCCCCAGCATTTT
TRBV7-9,TRBD2,TRBJ2-1,NA,CASSFPGLAGEIYNEQFF,TGTGCCAGCAGCTTCCCGGGACTAGCGGGGGAGATATACAATGAGCAGTTCTTC
TRBV20-1,NA,TRBJ1-1,NA,CSASGTDKAFF,TGCAGTGCTAGTGGGACCGACAAAGCTTTCTTT
TRBV20-1,TRBD2,TRBJ2-5,NA,CSVPVTSGGLETQYF,TGCAGTGTCCCCGTGACTAGCGGGGGCCTTGAGACCCAGTACTTC
TRBV4-1,NA,TRBJ1-6,NA,CASSQGLTGGAGNSPLHF,TGCGCCAGCAGCCAAGGATTGACCGGCGGGGCGGGGAATTCACCCCTCCACTTT
TRBV2,NA,TRBJ1-2,NA,CASSVGTPPSYGYTF,TGTGCCAGCAGTGTGGGGACACCTCCTAGCTATGGCTACACCTTC